A selection of T cell receptor beta chains follows, all from one sample in a study of graft-versus-host responses after intestinal transplantation. The table came from immunoSEQ multiplex PCR; TCRdb's copy has only in-frame clones and leaves some out. The sample lists about 98,000 clones, approximately 85% seen once, with 1.4% in the top ten. The sample consisted of PBMCs, taken 255 days after intestinal transplant. The source of these receptors is a human patient who received an intestinal transplant, so some T cells may come from the graft donor. The CDR3 runs from the conserved cysteine through the conserved F or W. D genes are given only for firm matches. Size is stated for part of the rows, as once, few or many counts, or as a class when the clone is expanded.

CDR3 DNA	CDR3 protein	clone size	J gene	V gene	D gene
TGTGCCAGTACCTCGAAAGTGGTCGGGGATCAGCCCCAGCATTTT	CASTSKVVGDQPQHF	.	TRBJ1-5	TRBV19	.
TGTGCCAGTAGTAGGGGGGACCTCCTTGGGGACTTCTATGGCTACACCTTC	CASSRGDLLGDFYGYTF	.	TRBJ1-2	TRBV19	.
TGTGCCAGCAGTGCCTTTCCAGGTCCGCTTTCTTATCAGCCCCAGCATTTT	CASSAFPGPLSYQPQHF	.	TRBJ1-5	TRBV6-1	.
TGCGCCAGCAGCTCCTCGGACAGGGGTTATGACGAGCAGTACTTC	CASSSSDRGYDEQYF	.	TRBJ2-7	TRBV5-1	TRBD1
TGTGCCAGCTCACCAACGATGGACAGAATGTATGGCTACACCTTC	CASSPTMDRMYGYTF	.	TRBJ1-2	TRBV18	.
TGTGCCAGCAGTAACAGGGGGACCCAGCCCCAGCATTTT	CASSNRGTQPQHF	.	TRBJ1-5	TRBV6-6	TRBD1
TGTGCCAGCAGTGCCCCTCTCGGGGGCGCTTGGGTGAACACTGAAGCTTTCTTT	CASSAPLGGAWVNTEAFF	.	TRBJ1-1	TRBV28	.
TGTGCCAGCCGACCGGGACAGGGATGGGAGACCCAGTACTTC	CASRPGQGWETQYF	.	TRBJ2-5	TRBV6-5	TRBD1
TGTGCCAGCAGTGGCGGGGGGAGCACAGATACGCAGTATTTT	CASSGGGSTDTQYF	.	TRBJ2-3	TRBV6-4	TRBD2
TGTGCCAGTACGAACGAAGGCTATGGCTACACCTTC	CASTNEGYGYTF	.	TRBJ1-2	TRBV19	.
TGTGCCAGCAGTACACCAAAAGACAGGGGGCTTACCGGGGAGCTGTTTTTT	CASSTPKDRGLTGELFF	.	TRBJ2-2	TRBV27	TRBD1
TGTGCCAGCAGCGTTTCCCCGAGCTCCTATAATTCACCCCTCCACTTT	CASSVSPSSYNSPLHF	.	TRBJ1-6	TRBV9	.
TGTGCCAGTACGAGCGCAGATACGCAGTATTTT	CASTSADTQYF	once	TRBJ2-3	TRBV28	.
TGTGCCAGCAAGCGACAGAACTATAATTCACCCCTCCACTTT	CASKRQNYNSPLHF	.	TRBJ1-6	TRBV6-1	.
TGTGCCAGCAGCATGTTGGGGGTCCCCTACGAGCAGTACTTC	CASSMLGVPYEQYF	few	TRBJ2-7	TRBV7-9	.
TGTGCCAGCAAGGGGGCCGGGAGGCAGCCCCAGCATTTT	CASKGAGRQPQHF	.	TRBJ1-5	TRBV6-1	TRBD1